The 22 T cell receptor beta chains below were found in one sample sequenced in a study of human T cells and chemical hapten exposure. TCRdb independently ran MiXCR on the RACE reads; one entry per CDR3 protein. The table has more than 80,000 distinct CDR3 sequences, more than 9% seen once. Stated time point: patch test 2, 6 weeks after DPC sensitization. Documented treatment: therapeutic diphenylcyclopropenone sensitization with weekly scalp DPC. Sequences were derived from whole blood, sampled in connection with sensitization to the hapten diphenylcyclopropenone (DPC). These receptors were taken from a woman in her 50s with alopecia areata. Some clones in this sample may be carry-over from other donors' samples.

Ten or more counts support this clonotype. The V gene is TRBV29-1, the J gene TRBJ2-5; D unclear. The CDR3 has 10 residues. The V end lost 8 bases, the J end lost 5 bases, and 9 bases lay between the germline ends. From germline, CDR1 is SQVTM and CDR2 ANQGSEA. In nucleotides, the CDR3 is TGCAGCTCTGCAGAGGAGACCCAGTACTTC. Its translation is CSSAEETQYF. Full variable domain (missing parts from reference TRBV29-1 and TRBJ2-5): SAVISQKPSRDICQRGTSLTIQCQVDSQVTMMFWYRQQPGQSLTLIATANQGSEATYESGFVIDKFPISRPNLTFSTLTVSNMSPEDSSIYLCSSAEETQYFGPGTRLLVL.

This clonotype was found a few times. The V and J genes are TRBV5-1 and TRBJ2-1; D gene ambiguous. This CDR3 contains 15 residues. Trimming removed 0 bases from V and 8 bases from J, with 15 bases in between. CDR1 and CDR2 from the germline V gene are SGHRS and YFSETQ. The CDR3 region is CASSLVGPPRDEQFF. CDR3 in DNA: TGCGCCAGCAGCTTGGTCGGCCCACCAAGGGATGAGCAGTTCTTC.

The rearrangement uses TRBV12-3 or TRBV12-4 and TRBJ2-3; 9 nucleotides match TRBD2. CDR3 size: 17 residues. Trimming took 2 bases from V and 5 from J; bases not matched to a gene: 11. The CDR3 DNA sequence: TGTGCCAGCAGTTTAAGTGGTATAGCGGGAGTAGGAGATACGCAGTATTTT. Translated, it gives CASSLSGIAGVGDTQYF.

Only a few counts were recorded for this clonotype. The CDR3 nucleotides are TGTGCCAGCAGCTTAGAATCTGCTCACACCGGGGAGCTGTTTTTT. This gives the protein CASSLESAHTGELFF. The J gene is TRBJ2-2, the V gene TRBV11-3; unclear D gene. This CDR3 has 15 residues. Germline loops: CDR1 SGHNT, CDR2 YENEEA. V gave up 0 bases and J gave up 3 bases, with 8 bases separating them.

The chain combines TRBV6-2 or TRBV6-3 with TRBJ2-2; no clear D gene. CDR1 MNHEY and CDR2 SVGEGT come from the germline V gene. CDR3 length: 18 residues. Trimming took off 2 bases at V and 0 bases at J, with 16 bases between the two ends. CDR3 nucleotides: TGTGCCAGCAGTTACGTTGGCAGCGCCTCAACGAACACCGGGGAGCTGTTTTTT. Translation: CASSYVGSASTNTGELFF.

This clonotype was counted at least ten times. A junction boundary mismatches the germline segment, possibly from a read error. The rearrangement uses TRBV28 and TRBJ2-1, with 8 nucleotides matching TRBD2. The germline V gene has CDR1 MDHEN and CDR2 SYDVKM. This CDR3 has 13 residues. The DNA for the CDR3 is TGTGCCAGCAGTTTGTTTGGCGCGGGAGGTCTTAGCTTC. This gives the protein CASSLFGAGGLSF.

This rearrangement joins TRBV24-1 to TRBJ1-5, with unresolved D. Germline V gene data show CDR1 as KGHDR and CDR2 as SFDVKD. The CDR3 runs 14 residues. V was pared by 5 bases and J by 1 base, with 8 bases between. This chain's CDR3 is CATSGGVSNQPQHF. In DNA, the CDR3 is TGTGCCACCAGTGGAGGTGTGAGCAATCAGCCCCAGCATTTT.

J is TRBJ2-3 and V is TRBV11-2, with a possible D match to TRBD1 (5 bases). The V end lost 2 bases, the J end lost 2 bases, and 20 bases lay between the germline ends. Germline CDR1 and CDR2: SGHAT and FQNNGV. This CDR3 has 18 residues. The chain's CDR3 is CASSLLQGKSRNTDTQYF. The CDR3 coding sequence is TGTGCCAGCAGCTTACTCCAGGGTAAATCGAGAAACACAGATACGCAGTATTTT. The full variable domain, completed using reference TRBV11-2 and TRBJ2-3, is EAGVAQSPRYKIIEKRQSVAFWCNPISGHATLYWYQQILGQGPKLLIQFQNNGVVDDSQLPKDRFSAERLKGVDSTLKIQPAKLEDSAVYLCASSLLQGKSRNTDTQYFGPGTRLTVL.

This clonotype was seen a few times. The CDR3 bases are TGTGCCTGTAGACTCGAAAAACTGTTTTTT. It translates to CACRLEKLFF. The chain employs TRBV30 and TRBJ1-4; the D is unclear. This CDR3 region has 10 residues. Germline lookup yields CDR1 GTSNPN and CDR2 SVGIG (reference sequence). Trimming took off 6 bases at V and 8 bases at J, with 7 bases between the two ends.

This chain links TRBV19 with TRBJ2-7, with D perhaps TRBD1 (5 bases). This CDR3 contains 13 residues. Germline assignment: CDR1 LNHDA and CDR2 SQIVND (reference sequence). With 6 bases removed from V and 0 bases from J, the gap between germline ends came to 9 bases. The CDR3 region has the DNA TGTGCCAGTAGGGCGCAGGGCTCCTACGAGCAGTACTTC. Protein: CASRAQGSYEQYF. Based on the CDR3 plus reference TRBV19 and TRBJ2-7, the full variable domain is DGGITQSPKYLFRKEGQNVTLSCEQNLNHDAMYWYRQDPGQGLRLIYYSQIVNDFQKGDIAEGYSVSREKKESFPLTVTSAQKNPTAFYLCASRAQGSYEQYFGPGTRLTVT.

Ten or more counts support this clonotype. This chain links TRBV6-2 or TRBV6-3 with TRBJ2-7; D is unresolved. V lost 6 bases and J lost 3, with 9 bases in between. CDR3 length: 12 residues. CDR1 and CDR2 from the germline V gene are MNHEY and SVGEGT. CDR3 region: CASSHNSYEQYF. CDR3 bases: TGTGCCAGCAGCCATAACAGCTACGAGCAGTACTTC.

This clonotype was counted between two and nine times. The rearrangement links TRBV28 to TRBJ1-1; 9 bases match TRBD1. The CDR3 is 16 residues long. CDR1 MDHEN and CDR2 SYDVKM come from the germline V gene. The J segment lost 4 bases and the V segment lost 3 bases, leaving 9 bases of the junction unmatched. The CDR3 bases are TGTGCCAGCAGTTTCCTCAGTCTGACAGGGGGCACTGAAGCTTTCTTT. It yields the protein CASSFLSLTGGTEAFF.

This clonotype appeared many times. The chain is built from TRBV7-2 and TRBJ2-3; D uncertain. CDR1 and CDR2 from the germline V gene are SGHTA and FQGNSA. V lost 10 bases to trimming and J lost 0 bases, with 14 bases between them. CDR3 length: 14 amino acids. CDR3 sequence: CATKRAVSTDTQYF. The CDR3 DNA reads as TGTGCCACCAAACGGGCGGTTAGCACAGATACGCAGTATTTT.

This chain's CDR3 is CASGQGDYGYTF. CDR3 DNA sequence: TGTGCCAGCGGACAGGGCGACTATGGCTACACCTTC. The chain combines TRBV12-3 or TRBV12-4 with TRBJ1-2, with 8 bases identical to TRBD1. J lost 3 bases, V lost 8 bases, and 2 bases had no gene match. This CDR3 has 12 residues.

This clonotype came up a few times. This chain uses TRBV7-2 with TRBJ2-7, with 9 bases aligning to TRBD1. V shed 4 bases, J shed 3 bases, and the junction held 4 bases outside the gene matches. This CDR3 contains 14 residues. Germline assignment: CDR1 SGHTA and CDR2 FQGNSA. The CDR3 nucleotides read TGTGCCAGCAGCTCCCGGGACAGGGTCTACGAGCAGTACTTC. It encodes CASSSRDRVYEQYF.

The table lists this clonotype with a few counts. The chain couples TRBV28 to TRBJ2-3; 7 bases agree with TRBD2. Germline lookup yields CDR1 MDHEN and CDR2 SYDVKM. The J segment lost 6 bases and the V segment lost 6 bases, leaving 12 bases of the junction unmatched. The CDR3 length is 15 residues. CDR3 residues: CASSRGGALADTQYF. The DNA for the CDR3 is TGTGCCAGCAGCCGGGGAGGGGCACTCGCGGATACGCAGTATTTT.

This clonotype was recorded many times. The J gene is TRBJ2-3, the V gene TRBV27; TRBD2 matches at 7 bases. The junction had 5 bases not matched to a gene; V was cut back by 7 bases and J by 1 base. Germline CDR1 and CDR2: MNHEY and SMNVEV (reference sequence). There are 14 residues in the CDR3. This chain's CDR3 is CASNATSGTDTQYF. The CDR3 coding sequence is TGTGCCAGCAACGCCACTAGCGGCACAGATACGCAGTATTTT.

The chain joins TRBV6-5 to TRBJ1-1, with TRBD1 matching 8 bases. This CDR3 region has 14 residues. The V gene end was trimmed by 3 bases and the J gene end by 6 bases; junction bases not matched to a gene: 6. Germline CDR1 is MNHEY and CDR2 is SVGAGI. DNA of the CDR3: TGTGCCAGCAGTTATAGAGGACAGGGTGCTGAAGCTTTCTTT. Protein sequence: CASSYRGQGAEAFF.

The chain carries TRBV7-8 and TRBJ2-5, with 7 bases lining up with TRBD2. The V and J ends lost 0 bases and 1 base, in that order; junction bases with no gene match: 5. This CDR3 is built from 16 residues. Germline CDR1 is SGHVS and CDR2 is FQNEAQ. CDR3 amino acids: CASSLAPSGIQETQYF. CDR3 DNA: TGTGCCAGCAGCTTAGCCCCTAGCGGAATCCAAGAGACCCAGTACTTC.

Only a few counts were recorded for this clonotype. The rearrangement uses TRBV6-6 and TRBJ1-5; possible D gene TRBD1, 5 bases. The CDR3 is 14 amino acids. The germline V gene has CDR1 MNHNY and CDR2 SVGAGI (reference sequence). Trimming left V 0 bases short and J 4 bases short, with 7 bases between. The CDR3 spells CASSYSGENQPQHF. The CDR3 DNA reads as TGTGCCAGCAGTTACTCAGGGGAGAATCAGCCCCAGCATTTT.

This clonotype was observed many times. The rearrangement uses TRBV14 and TRBJ1-2; D gene ambiguous. Germline CDR1 reads SGHDN; CDR2 reads FVKESK. The CDR3 runs to 13 residues. V gave up 2 bases and J gave up 7 bases, with 11 bases separating them. CDR3 in DNA: TGTGCCAGCAGCCAATCGAAGGGAGGTGGCTACACCTTC. The encoded protein is CASSQSKGGGYTF. Based on the CDR3 plus reference TRBV14 and TRBJ1-2, the full variable domain is EAGVTQFPSHSVIEKGQTVTLRCDPISGHDNLYWYRRVMGKEIKFLLHFVKESKQDESGMPNNRFLAERTGGTYSTLKVQPAELEDSGVYFCASSQSKGGGYTFGSGTRLTVV.

J is TRBJ2-2 and V is TRBV9; 10 nucleotides line up with TRBD1. Germline lookup yields CDR1 SGDLS and CDR2 YYNGEE. The CDR3 is 14 residues long. After removal of 6 bases from V and 6 bases from J, the junction contained 5 bases not matched to a gene. The CDR3: CASNRQGAAGELFF. The CDR3 DNA follows: TGTGCCAGCAACCGACAGGGGGCTGCCGGGGAGCTGTTTTTT.